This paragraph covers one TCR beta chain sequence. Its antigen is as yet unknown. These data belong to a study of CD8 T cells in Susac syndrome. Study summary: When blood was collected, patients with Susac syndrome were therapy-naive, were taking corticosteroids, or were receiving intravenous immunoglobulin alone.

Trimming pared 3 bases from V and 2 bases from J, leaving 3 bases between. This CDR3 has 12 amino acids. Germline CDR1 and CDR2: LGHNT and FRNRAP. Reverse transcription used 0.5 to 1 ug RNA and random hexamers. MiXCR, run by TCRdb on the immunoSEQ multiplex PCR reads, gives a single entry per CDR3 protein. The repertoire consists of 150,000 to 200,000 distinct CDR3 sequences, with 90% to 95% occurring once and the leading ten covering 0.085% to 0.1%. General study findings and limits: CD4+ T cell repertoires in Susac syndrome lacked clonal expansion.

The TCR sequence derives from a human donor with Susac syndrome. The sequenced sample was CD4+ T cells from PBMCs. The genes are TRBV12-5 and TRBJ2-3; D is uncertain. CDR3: CASGLNTDTQYF. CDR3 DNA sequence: TGTGCTAGTGGTTTAAACACAGATACGCAGTATTTT.